These 27 T cell receptor beta chains were all obtained from the same sample, sequenced in a study of Graves' ophthalmopathy and Graves' hyperthyroidism (dated by TCRdb to 2017 to 2018). The data were produced on an Illumina HiSeq 2000. For repertoire sequencing, the TCR beta CDR3 regions were amplified from RNA transcripts. A first-round RT-PCR used HTBI primers with the Qiagen OneStep RT-PCR kit, followed by a second-round multiplex PCR, size selection and purification. TCRdb's own reprocessing of the public reads used fastp at Q25 and MiXCR and kept productive beta chains. Duplicate CDR3 protein sequences are folded into a single record with the most common DNA and genes. The sample yields 230,000 or so distinct CDR3 sequences; 45% were counted once. The ten largest clones take up roughly 45% of the sample. The sequencing input was peripheral blood. These receptor sequences come from an adult man with Graves' ophthalmopathy.

As regards this clonotype: An end of the junction differs from the germline gene, which may be a read error. The chain carries TRBV7-6 and TRBJ1-6; 7 bases fit TRBD1. There are 17 residues in the CDR3. The germline V gene has CDR1 SGHVS and CDR2 FNYEAQ. CDR3 loop: CASSLMSGGVYNSHLHF. CDR3 nucleotides: TGTGCTAGCAGCTTAATGTCAGGGGGTGTATATAATTCACACCTCCACTTT.

The count of this clonotype is one. The CDR3 nucleotides are TGCAGCGTTGATGCGGGAGGGAATGAGCAGTTCTTC. Translating it yields CSVDAGGNEQFF. This chain joins TRBV29-1 and TRBJ2-5; 9 bases align to TRBD2. The J call may be incorrect, as the DNA end agrees better with TRBJ2-1. The CDR3 runs 12 residues. Germline-derived CDR1 and CDR2 are SQVTM and ANQGSEA.

The V and J genes are TRBV7-2 and TRBJ1-2, with D tentatively TRBD1 (6 bases). The CDR3 spans 14 residues. Trimming stripped 5 bases from V and 0 bases from J, with 10 bases between. Germline V lookup: CDR1 SGHTA, CDR2 FQGNSA. The CDR3: CASSHGQPNYGYTF. The DNA of the CDR3 is TGTGCCAGCAGCCACGGACAGCCTAACTATGGCTACACCTTC. The full variable domain, its missing parts supplied by reference TRBV7-2 and TRBJ1-2, is GAGVSQSPSNKVTEKGKDVELRCDPISGHTALYWYRQSLGQGLEFLIYFQGNSAPDKSGLPSDRFSAERTGGSVSTLTIQRTQQEDSAVYLCASSHGQPNYGYTFGSGTRLTVV.

This clonotype was counted only a few times. The rearrangement joins TRBV5-5 to TRBJ2-2, with a weak D call TRBD2 (6 bases). There are 14 residues in the CDR3. Trimming removed 6 bases from V and 4 bases from J, with 13 bases in between. Germline CDR1 is SGHKS and CDR2 is YYEKEE (reference sequence). CDR3 coding DNA: TGTGCCAGCACCTCTAGCGTAGGCACCGGGGAGCTGTTTTTT. Translated: CASTSSVGTGELFF.

This clonotype has a handful of counts. This chain joins TRBV7-2 and TRBJ1-6; D gene ambiguous. The germline V gene encodes CDR1 SGHTA and CDR2 FQGNSA. The ends were cut back, 2 bases at V and 10 bases at J, with 6 bases in the middle. The CDR3 runs to 12 residues. CDR3 in DNA: TGTGCCAGCAGCTTATCCAGCTCACCCCTCCACTTT. This codes for CASSLSSSPLHF.

In regard to this clonotype: Since no conserved phenylalanine or tryptophan closes the CDR3, a read error is the likely cause. This sequence joins TRBV15 and TRBJ1-2; D ambiguous. The germline V and J ends were trimmed by 5 bases and 3 bases, with 13 bases remaining between them. This CDR3 is built from 14 residues. Per the germline V gene, CDR1 is LNHNV and CDR2 is YYDKDF (reference sequence). CDR3 sequence: CATSPGSSDYGYTL. In DNA, the CDR3 is TGTGCCACCAGCCCCGGCAGCTCGGACTATGGCTACACCCTC.

The V gene is TRBV19, the J gene TRBJ1-1, with a weak D call TRBD1 (6 bases). V lost 5 bases and J lost 8, with 18 bases in between. The CDR3 loop spans 14 amino acids. Germline CDR1 reads LNHDA; CDR2 reads SQIVND (reference sequence). The DNA of the CDR3 is TGTGCCAGTAGTCTTCCCCTAAGGGGGACCGAAGCTTTCTTT. Protein sequence: CASSLPLRGTEAFF.

This clonotype was seen only once. This sequence joins TRBV5-1 and TRBJ2-7; possible D gene TRBD1, 6 bases. V was cut by 3 bases and J by 3 bases, with 13 bases left in between. The CDR3 is 14 amino acids. The germline V gene has CDR1 SGHRS and CDR2 YFSETQ. CDR3 DNA sequence: TGCGCCAGCAGCTGGAGGTCGGACAGCTACGAGCAGTACTTC. This translates into CASSWRSDSYEQYF.

Of note for this clonotype: This likely comes from a read error, as the CDR3 has no conserved phenylalanine or tryptophan at its end. The CDR3 DNA is TGCAGTGCACTGGACAGGGGTTCCGGAAATACCATATATCTT. The encoded protein is CSALDRGSGNTIYL. The chain carries TRBV20-1 and TRBJ1-3; TRBD1 matches at 9 bases. The CDR3 is 14 amino acids. Germline V gene sequence: CDR1 DFQATT, CDR2 SNEGSKA (reference sequence).

Concerning this clonotype itself: Without the conserved terminal phenylalanine or tryptophan, this CDR3 likely stems from a read error. This chain links TRBV11-3 with TRBJ1-1; no firm D call. The CDR3 loop spans 11 amino acids. The V gene lost 5 bases and the J gene lost 10 bases, with 11 bases spanning the gap. CDR1 and CDR2 (germline): SGHNT, YENEEA. CDR3 DNA sequence: TGTGCCAGCAGCGCGAATTTTGGAGCTTTCCTT. This translates into CASSANFGAFL.

This clonotype appeared a few times. V usage is TRBV4-1 and J usage is TRBJ1-3; D uncertain. V shed 1 base and J shed 1 base, with 5 bases lying between them. Germline-derived CDR1 and CDR2 are MGHRA and YSYEKL. The CDR3 totals 14 residues. The DNA for the CDR3 is TGCGCCAGCAGCCAAGTAGGATCTGGAAACACCATATATTTT. Protein sequence: CASSQVGSGNTIYF.

This clonotype was observed a handful of times. This chain uses TRBV7-2 with TRBJ2-5; D may be TRBD2 (6 bases). Germline CDR1 and CDR2: SGHTA and FQGNSA. The CDR3 consists of 15 residues. The germline V and J ends were trimmed by 1 base and 4 bases, with 13 bases remaining between them. Here the CDR3 DNA reads TGTGCCAGCAGCTTAGGTCCGGGAGAGGGAGAGACCCAGTACTTC. This codes for CASSLGPGEGETQYF.

The sample holds one count of this clonotype. The gene calls are TRBV9 and TRBJ2-7; D could derive from TRBD1 or TRBD2 (7 bases each). Trimming left V 0 bases short and J 6 bases short, with 13 bases between. CDR3 length equals 14 residues. Per the germline V gene, CDR1 is SGDLS and CDR2 is YYNGEE. The CDR3 region is CASSVAGGGREQYF. In nucleotides, the CDR3 is TGTGCCAGCAGCGTAGCAGGGGGGGGTCGCGAGCAGTACTTC.

This clonotype has at least ten counts. A much larger clone lies one base from this, so it may be a read error. The V call is TRBV2, the J call TRBJ1-5; 9 nucleotides line up with TRBD1. Looked up from germline, CDR1 is SNHLY and CDR2 is FYNNEI. CDR3 length: 14 amino acids. The CDR3 reads CASSDTGGKQPQHF. In DNA form, the CDR3 reads TGTGCCAGCAGTGATACAGGGGGCAAACAGCCCCAGCATTTT.

This clonotype has just a few counts. V is TRBV19 and J is TRBJ2-2; TRBD2 matches 13 bases. Germline loops: CDR1 LNHDA, CDR2 SQIVND (reference sequence). The CDR3 extends over 15 amino acids. V was clipped by 9 bases and J by 4 bases; unmatched bases: 5. The CDR3 bases are TGTGCCAGCAGGACTAGCGGGAGCAGCACCGGGGAGCTGTTTTTT. Its protein is CASRTSGSSTGELFF.

The chain links TRBV7-9 to TRBJ2-7; 7 positions match TRBD1. The closer fit of TRBJ2-5 to the DNA end suggests the J call may be wrong. The CDR3 is made up of 13 amino acids. From germline, CDR1 is SEHNR and CDR2 FQNEAQ (reference sequence). The CDR3 loop is CASRGQIQETQYF. In DNA form, the CDR3 reads TGTGCCAGCAGGGGACAGATCCAAGAGACCCAGTACTTC.

The chain links TRBV9 to TRBJ2-7, with TRBD1 matching over 7 bases. There are 15 residues in the CDR3. The V gene end was trimmed by 2 bases and the J gene end by 1 base; junction bases not matched to a gene: 6. Germline V gene lookup returns CDR1 SGDLS and CDR2 YYNGEE. CDR3: CASSVAGTESYEQYF. The CDR3 DNA follows: TGTGCCAGCAGCGTCGCCGGGACAGAGTCCTACGAGCAGTACTTC.

Here the CDR3 reads CASNQRGRNQETQYF. As DNA, the CDR3 is TGTGCCAGCAATCAGAGGGGCAGAAACCAAGAGACCCAGTACTTC. The chain combines TRBV3-1 with TRBJ2-5; D tentatively fits TRBD1 or TRBD2 (5 bases each). The germline V gene has CDR1 LGHDT and CDR2 YNNKEL (reference sequence). The germline V and J ends were trimmed by 7 bases and 0 bases, with 15 bases remaining between them. This CDR3 region has 15 residues.

At least ten counts were recorded for this clonotype. CDR3 loop: CASSSSPGRAEQYF. CDR3 DNA: TGTGCCAGCAGTTCGTCGCCAGGGAGGGCCGAGCAGTACTTC. The chain uses TRBV6-5 and TRBJ2-7; 7 bases agree with TRBD2. The germline V gene has CDR1 MNHEY and CDR2 SVGAGI. The CDR3 sequence is 14 residues long. Trimming removed 4 bases from V and 6 bases from J; junction bases left unmatched: 9.

This clonotype was seen ten or more times. The genes are TRBV12-3 or TRBV12-4 and TRBJ1-6; no definite D call. Trimming left V 2 bases short and J 10 bases short, with 9 bases between. This CDR3 has 13 residues. CDR3 protein: CASSLSQPSPLHF. The CDR3 DNA reads as TGTGCCAGCAGTTTAAGTCAACCCTCACCCCTCCACTTT.

V usage is TRBV19 and J usage is TRBJ1-2, with D unresolved. V was shortened by 4 bases and J by 1 base, with 7 bases between the two germline ends. Germline V gene sequence: CDR1 LNHDA, CDR2 SQIVND (reference sequence). This CDR3 region has 13 residues. The CDR3 is CASSRGINYGYTF. The CDR3 bases are TGTGCCAGTAGTAGGGGTATTAACTATGGCTACACCTTC.

The count of this clonotype is one. Without the conserved terminal phenylalanine or tryptophan, this CDR3 likely stems from a read error. No DNA is shown, since the ends of the CDR3 on it are uncertain; the CDR3 is the one TCRdb lists. This chain uses TRBV7-3 with TRBJ1-4. The CDR3 spans 9 amino acids, including both terminal residues. Germline-derived CDR1 and CDR2 are SGHTA and FQGTGA. The CDR3 loop is CASSLGTDY.

The table lists this clonotype with many counts. The rearrangement joins TRBV2 to TRBJ2-7, with TRBD1 as a possible D gene (6 bases). Trimming left V 6 bases short and J 0 bases short, with 9 bases between. The CDR3 is 13 amino acids. Germline V gene sequence: CDR1 SNHLY, CDR2 FYNNEI. In DNA form, the CDR3 reads TGTGCCAGCAGCCGGGACAACTCCTACGAGCAGTACTTC. Its protein product is CASSRDNSYEQYF.

To note about this clonotype: This is likely a read error, given that the CDR3 carries no conserved phenylalanine or tryptophan at its end. The chain joins TRBV5-8 to TRBJ1-6; TRBD1 is a possible D gene (6 bases). The CDR3 runs to 16 residues. From germline, CDR1 is SGHTS and CDR2 YDEGEE. The V end lost 4 bases, the J end lost 6 bases, and 17 bases lay between the germline ends. The CDR3 is CASSQEGGRSNSPLHL. CDR3 sequence (DNA): TGTGCCAGCAGCCAGGAGGGGGGTCGGTCTAATTCACCCCTCCACTTA.

This clonotype came up a few times. This rearrangement joins TRBV15 to TRBJ1-5; tentative D call: TRBD1 (5 bases). Trimming cost V 5 bases and J 3 bases, with 11 bases left between them. This CDR3 is built from 14 residues. Germline-derived CDR1 and CDR2 are LNHNV and YYDKDF (reference sequence). The CDR3 nucleotides read TGTGCCACCAGCGGAATGGGGCCCAATCAGCCCCAGCATTTT. Its translation: CATSGMGPNQPQHF.

The chain links TRBV20-1 to TRBJ2-5, with D maybe TRBD2 (6 bases). Germline-derived CDR1 and CDR2 are DFQATT and SNEGSKA (reference sequence). The V gene lost 5 bases and the J gene lost 10 bases, with 14 bases spanning the gap. The CDR3 has 11 residues. The CDR3: CSALTRGSQYF. The CDR3 nucleotides are TGCAGTGCTTTGACCCGGGGGAGCCAGTACTTC.

The CDR3 sequence: CASSLRRSMNTGELFF. In nucleotides, the CDR3 is TGTGCCAGCAGCTTAAGAAGGTCCATGAACACCGGGGAGCTGTTTTTT. This rearrangement joins TRBV7-9 to TRBJ2-2, with unresolved D. Germline assignment: CDR1 SEHNR and CDR2 FQNEAQ (reference sequence). The V and J ends lost 2 bases and 1 base respectively, with 11 bases between them. The CDR3 extends over 16 amino acids.